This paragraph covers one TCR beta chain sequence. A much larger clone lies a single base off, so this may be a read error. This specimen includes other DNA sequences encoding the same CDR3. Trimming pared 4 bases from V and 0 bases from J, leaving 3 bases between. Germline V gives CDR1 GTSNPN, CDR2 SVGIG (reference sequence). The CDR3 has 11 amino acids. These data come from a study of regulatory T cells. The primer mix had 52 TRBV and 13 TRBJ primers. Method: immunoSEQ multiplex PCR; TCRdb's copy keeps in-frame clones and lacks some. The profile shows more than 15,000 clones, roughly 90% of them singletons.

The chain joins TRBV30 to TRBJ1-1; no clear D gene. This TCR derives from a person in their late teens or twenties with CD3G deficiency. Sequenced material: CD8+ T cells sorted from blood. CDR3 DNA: TGTGCCTGGATTTTGAACACTGAAGCTTTCTTT. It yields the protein CAWILNTEAFF.